A selection of T cell receptor beta chains follows, all from one sample in a study of cytomegalovirus exposure and HLA in healthy donors. Profiling relied on immunoSEQ multiplex PCR, and the TCRdb table lists in-frame clones only, not all of them. The sample lists more than 50,000 clones, 72% occurring once. The sequenced material came from PBMCs. These receptors were collected from a woman aged 45-65 years in good health and CMV-seropositive. Each CDR3 is given with its conserved first and last residue. The D gene is left open where the match is weak. A clone size is listed for some rows: how often the clone was seen (once, few, many), or a class if it is expanded.

v_call,d_call,clone_size,j_call,cdr3_nt,cdr3_aa
TRBV7-2,NA,many,TRBJ1-5,TGTGCCAGCAGCTTTTACGGGTCCGGGCAGCCCCAGCATTTT,CASSFYGSGQPQHF
TRBV5-5,NA,NA,TRBJ2-1,TGTGCCAGCAGCTTGGCTAGCGCCTCCTACAATGAGCAGTTCTTC,CASSLASASYNEQFF
TRBV4-1,NA,NA,TRBJ2-6,TGCGCCAGCAGCCAAGATCTACTACGGGCGGGGGCCCTTTCTGGGGCCAACGTCCTGACTTTC,CASSQDLLRAGALSGANVLTF
TRBV10-1,NA,NA,TRBJ2-7,TGCGCCAGCAGTGAGTCTCCGGAGGTTTCCACCGAGCAGTACTTC,CASSESPEVSTEQYF
TRBV5-1,NA,NA,TRBJ2-7,TGCGCCAGCAGGCCAGACACAACAGCCTACGAGCAGTACTTC,CASRPDTTAYEQYF
TRBV4-2,NA,NA,TRBJ2-7,TGTGCCAGCAGCCGCGGCGCGGGGGCCGAGCAGTACTTC,CASSRGAGAEQYF
TRBV19,TRBD1,few,TRBJ2-4,TGTGCCAGTAGTGTCCTGGACAGGGGAAGGGCCAAAAACATTCAGTACTTC,CASSVLDRGRAKNIQYF
TRBV19,NA,NA,TRBJ2-1,TGTGCCAGTAGTAGCTCCGGTTTGGCGGGTCGAGGGAGTCAGGTTGAGCAGTTCTTC,CASSSSGLAGRGSQVEQFF
TRBV7-3,NA,NA,TRBJ1-1,TGTGCCAGCAGCTTAGAGTACTCCACTGAAGCTTTCTTT,CASSLEYSTEAFF
TRBV5-1,NA,NA,TRBJ2-1,TGCGCCAGCAGCTTGACTAGCTCCTATGAGCAGTTCTTC,CASSLTSSYEQFF
TRBV9,NA,NA,TRBJ1-1,TGTGCCAGCAGCGTAGATCTTTCGAACACTGAAGCTTTCTTT,CASSVDLSNTEAFF
TRBV19,NA,NA,TRBJ2-6,TGTGCCAGTACACCTCAGCGGAATGGGGCCAACGTCCTGACTTTC,CASTPQRNGANVLTF
TRBV4-3,NA,few,TRBJ1-4,TGCGCCAGCAGCCAAGAAACAGCTACTAATGAAAAACTGTTTTTT,CASSQETATNEKLFF
TRBV11-2,NA,NA,TRBJ2-7,TGTGCCAGCAGCCCTAGGGGCGAGCAGTACTTC,CASSPRGEQYF
TRBV19,NA,NA,TRBJ2-7,TGTGCCAGTAGTGCCAGGATCTCCTACGAGCAGTACTTC,CASSARISYEQYF
TRBV19,NA,NA,TRBJ1-5,TGTGCCAGTACCAGTCGGACCGTGACAGCTCAACAGCCCCAGCATTTT,CASTSRTVTAQQPQHF
TRBV19,TRBD1,NA,TRBJ1-5,TGTGCCAGTAGTGGCCGGGACAGCTATAGAAATAGCAATCAGCCCCAGCATTTT,CASSGRDSYRNSNQPQHF
TRBV5-1,TRBD2,NA,TRBJ2-3,TGCGCCAGCAGCTACGGGACTAGCGGTCAGACAGATACGCAGTATTTT,CASSYGTSGQTDTQYF
TRBV4-3,TRBD1,NA,TRBJ1-1,TGCGCCAGCAGCCCCCAGACAGGGGGCAAGACTGAAGCTTTCTTT,CASSPQTGGKTEAFF
TRBV4-2,TRBD2,NA,TRBJ2-3,TGTGCCAGCAGCCAAGAAGCACTAGCGGCAGATACGCAGTATTTT,CASSQEALAADTQYF
TRBV7-2,TRBD1,NA,TRBJ2-7,TGTGCCAGCAGCCGGGACAGGGGATACGAGCAGTACTTC,CASSRDRGYEQYF
TRBV27,TRBD1,NA,TRBJ1-5,TGTGCCAGCAGTTTATCTCACAGGGGAAGCAATCAGCCCCAGCATTTT,CASSLSHRGSNQPQHF
TRBV5-4,NA,NA,TRBJ1-2,TGTGCCAGCAGCTTGGCCGGGACACAGATCAGATATGGCTACACCTTC,CASSLAGTQIRYGYTF
TRBV6-4,TRBD1,NA,TRBJ2-1,TGTGCCAGCAGTCCCCAGGGGGCAGGGGCCAATGAGCAGTTCTTC,CASSPQGAGANEQFF
TRBV19,TRBD1,NA,TRBJ1-2,TGTGCCAGTAGAGGGACAGGGGGAAACTATGGCTACACCTTC,CASRGTGGNYGYTF
TRBV5-6,NA,few,TRBJ1-3,TGTGCCAGCAGCTACCCGCGCCGACACGGCGGAAACACCATATATTTT,CASSYPRRHGGNTIYF
TRBV4-2,TRBD2,NA,TRBJ2-5,TGTGCCAGCAGCCATGGACTAGCGGACCAAGAGACCCAGTACTTC,CASSHGLADQETQYF
TRBV6-1,NA,NA,TRBJ1-5,TGTGCCAGCAGTCTCGGGGAGACGGACTATCAGCCCCAGCATTTT,CASSLGETDYQPQHF
TRBV27,TRBD2,NA,TRBJ2-5,TGTGCCTCAGGGAGGGTCCGAGAGACCCAGTACTTC,CASGRVRETQYF
TRBV18,TRBD1,NA,TRBJ1-6,TGTGCCAGCTCAGCTAGATCGGGACAGGGGAATTCACCCCTCCACTTT,CASSARSGQGNSPLHF
TRBV7-2,NA,NA,TRBJ1-5,TGTGCCAGCAGCTTAGCCAGGAATCAGCCCCAGCATTTT,CASSLARNQPQHF
TRBV7-9,TRBD2,NA,TRBJ2-5,TGTGCCAGCAGCTTTAACCCCCTAGCGGCAGAACAAGAGACCCAGTACTTC,CASSFNPLAAEQETQYF